The rows below give T cell receptor beta chains drawn from one sample of a study of Graves' ophthalmopathy and Graves' hyperthyroidism. TCRdb analysed the multiplex PCR reads with MiXCR anew, one entry per CDR3 protein. The table shows about 590,000 distinct CDR3 sequences, with less than 45% occurring only once. Input material: peripheral blood or thyroid tissue (not recorded which). The source is an adult man with Graves' hyperthyroidism. The CDR3 runs from the conserved cysteine through the conserved F or W. The D gene is left open where the match is weak. Expanded clones are given a class, and other clones once, few, many or no size at all.

V gene: TRBV7-3; J gene: TRBJ2-1; clone size: once; D gene: .; CDR3 DNA: TGTGCCAGCAGCTTAGGTGTGACCAATGAGCAGTTCTTC; CDR3 protein: CASSLGVTNEQFF
V gene: TRBV28; J gene: TRBJ1-5; clone size: .; D gene: .; CDR3 DNA: TGTGCCAGCACGCCTACGACAGGTTTTAGCAATCAGCCCCAGCATTTT; CDR3 protein: CASTPTTGFSNQPQHF
V gene: TRBV7-3; J gene: TRBJ1-1; clone size: many; D gene: TRBD1; CDR3 DNA: TGTGCCAGCAGCTTAAGGGGGACAGGGGAGGCTTTCTTT; CDR3 protein: CASSLRGTGEAFF
V gene: TRBV19; J gene: TRBJ1-5; clone size: .; D gene: .; CDR3 DNA: TGTGCCAGAGGGGAGGAGCCGTTTAGCAATCAGCCCCAGCATTTT; CDR3 protein: CARGEEPFSNQPQHF
V gene: TRBV2; J gene: TRBJ1-1; clone size: .; D gene: TRBD1; CDR3 DNA: TGTGCCAGCAACCTACAGGGGGCTGGAGCTGAAGCTTTCTTT; CDR3 protein: CASNLQGAGAEAFF
V gene: TRBV3-1; J gene: TRBJ2-3; clone size: few; D gene: TRBD2; CDR3 DNA: TGTGCCAGCAGCCAAGCCTCAGCGGGAACGACAGATACGCAGTATTTT; CDR3 protein: CASSQASAGTTDTQYF
V gene: TRBV2; J gene: TRBJ1-1; clone size: many; D gene: TRBD1; CDR3 DNA: TGTGCCAGCAGATTAGACAGGGGCACTGAAGCTTTCTTT; CDR3 protein: CASRLDRGTEAFF
V gene: TRBV6-4; J gene: TRBJ1-4; clone size: .; D gene: .; CDR3 DNA: TGTGCCAGCAGCCACTCGAAGGCCCACAGCACCACAACTAATGAAAAACTGTTTTTT; CDR3 protein: CASSHSKAHSTTTNEKLFF
V gene: TRBV24-1; J gene: TRBJ2-6; clone size: .; D gene: TRBD2; CDR3 DNA: TGTGCCACCAGTGTTGGACTAGCGGGGGCCAACGTCCTGACTTTC; CDR3 protein: CATSVGLAGANVLTF
V gene: TRBV7-2; J gene: TRBJ2-1; clone size: .; D gene: TRBD2; CDR3 DNA: TGTGCCAGCAGCTTTGTAGCGGGAGGGCCCGGGAATGAGCAGTTCTTC; CDR3 protein: CASSFVAGGPGNEQFF
V gene: TRBV10-3; J gene: TRBJ2-7; clone size: many; D gene: .; CDR3 DNA: TGTGCCATCAGTGAGAGAGGGAGCTACGAGCAGTACTTC; CDR3 protein: CAISERGSYEQYF
V gene: TRBV6-1; J gene: TRBJ1-2; clone size: .; D gene: .; CDR3 DNA: TGTGCCAGCAGTGAAGCAACCGACAACTATGGCTACACCTTC; CDR3 protein: CASSEATDNYGYTF
V gene: TRBV6-5; J gene: TRBJ1-2; clone size: .; D gene: TRBD1; CDR3 DNA: TGTGCCAGCAGTAACCACCGACAGGGGGTTGGTGCCCCCTATGGCTACACCTTC; CDR3 protein: CASSNHRQGVGAPYGYTF
V gene: TRBV2; J gene: TRBJ1-6; clone size: many; D gene: TRBD1; CDR3 DNA: TGTGCCAGCAGTGACCCCGGGACAGCCGATCTTTTCTATAATTCACCCCTCCACTTT; CDR3 protein: CASSDPGTADLFYNSPLHF
V gene: TRBV27; J gene: TRBJ2-5; clone size: many; D gene: TRBD1; CDR3 DNA: TGTGCCAGCAGAAAATCGACAGGGGTAGGGGAAGAGACCCAGTACTTC; CDR3 protein: CASRKSTGVGEETQYF
V gene: TRBV4-1; J gene: TRBJ2-5; clone size: .; D gene: .; CDR3 DNA: TGCGCCAGCAGCCAAGTTGAATCTGCTCAAGAGACCCAGTACTTC; CDR3 protein: CASSQVESAQETQYF
V gene: TRBV7-9; J gene: TRBJ2-7; clone size: .; D gene: .; CDR3 DNA: TGTGCCAGCAGCATCGGGTCATCTCTCTCCTACGAGCAGTACTTC; CDR3 protein: CASSIGSSLSYEQYF
V gene: TRBV19; J gene: TRBJ2-3; clone size: .; D gene: .; CDR3 DNA: TGTGCCAGTAGTTATCGGGGTGCAGATACGCAGTATTTT; CDR3 protein: CASSYRGADTQYF
V gene: TRBV7-8; J gene: TRBJ1-5; clone size: many; D gene: .; CDR3 DNA: TGTGCCAGCGGTCCAGGGTACAATCAGCCCCAGCATTTT; CDR3 protein: CASGPGYNQPQHF
V gene: TRBV2; J gene: TRBJ2-5; clone size: many; D gene: .; CDR3 DNA: TGTGCCAGCAGTGTATCCAGGAACGAAGAGACCCAGTACTTC; CDR3 protein: CASSVSRNEETQYF
V gene: TRBV7-2; J gene: TRBJ1-1; clone size: .; D gene: .; CDR3 DNA: TGTGCCAGCAGCTTAGCGCTAAGGAGGGTTACTGAAGCTTTCTTT; CDR3 protein: CASSLALRRVTEAFF
V gene: TRBV7-3; J gene: TRBJ2-3; clone size: .; D gene: TRBD2; CDR3 DNA: TGTGCCAGCAGCTTAAGTAGCGGGACCACAGATACGCAGTATTTT; CDR3 protein: CASSLSSGTTDTQYF
V gene: TRBV18; J gene: TRBJ2-3; clone size: few; D gene: .; CDR3 DNA: TGTGCCAGCTCGCCAAGCAGGGGTGGCACAGATACGCAGTATTTT; CDR3 protein: CASSPSRGGTDTQYF
V gene: TRBV11-2; J gene: TRBJ2-5; clone size: many; D gene: .; CDR3 DNA: TGTGCCAGCAGCTTATACGGGCGGGTTCAAGAGACCCAGTACTTC; CDR3 protein: CASSLYGRVQETQYF
V gene: TRBV7-9; J gene: TRBJ2-5; clone size: many; D gene: TRBD2; CDR3 DNA: TGTGCCAGCAGCTTGGGACTAGCGGTGGAGACCCAGTACTTC; CDR3 protein: CASSLGLAVETQYF
V gene: TRBV7-6; J gene: TRBJ2-5; clone size: .; D gene: .; CDR3 DNA: TGTGCCAGCGGGGAGGGGCAGGGGAATCGAGAGACCCAGTACTTC; CDR3 protein: CASGEGQGNRETQYF
V gene: TRBV25-1; J gene: TRBJ2-5; clone size: .; D gene: TRBD2; CDR3 DNA: TGTGCCAGCGGACTAGCGGGAGCCTTCCAAGAGACCCAGTACTTC; CDR3 protein: CASGLAGAFQETQYF
V gene: TRBV7-8; J gene: TRBJ1-1; clone size: .; D gene: .; CDR3 DNA: TGTGCCAGCGGCAACTACATGGACACTGAAGCTTTCTTT; CDR3 protein: CASGNYMDTEAFF
V gene: TRBV28; J gene: TRBJ2-7; clone size: few; D gene: TRBD2; CDR3 DNA: TGTGCCAGCAGTCCTTGGGGAGCGGGGGAAAGGGAGCAGTACTTC; CDR3 protein: CASSPWGAGEREQYF
V gene: TRBV20-1; J gene: TRBJ2-7; clone size: few; D gene: TRBD1; CDR3 DNA: TGCAGTGCTATCCCCACAGGGGGCGGAACCTACGAGCAGTACTTC; CDR3 protein: CSAIPTGGGTYEQYF
V gene: TRBV3-1; J gene: TRBJ2-7; clone size: .; D gene: .; CDR3 DNA: TGTGCCAGCAGCCAAGAGGGGAAATACGAGCAGTACTTC; CDR3 protein: CASSQEGKYEQYF
V gene: TRBV29-1; J gene: TRBJ1-4; clone size: .; D gene: .; CDR3 DNA: TGCAGCGTTGAAGATGCGGGGGTAAAAAATGAAAAACTGTTTTTT; CDR3 protein: CSVEDAGVKNEKLFF
V gene: TRBV20-1; J gene: TRBJ1-1; clone size: many; D gene: .; CDR3 DNA: TGCAGTGCCAGAGGTGACCTTACCCCTGAAGCTTTCTTT; CDR3 protein: CSARGDLTPEAFF
V gene: TRBV12-3/TRBV12-4; J gene: TRBJ1-6; clone size: many; D gene: TRBD1; CDR3 DNA: TGTGCCAGCAGCCATGACAGGGTTCGCTACTCACCCCTCCACTTT; CDR3 protein: CASSHDRVRYSPLHF
V gene: TRBV25-1; J gene: TRBJ2-7; clone size: .; D gene: .; CDR3 DNA: TGTGCTAGTCATATCCCGGGGTACGAGCAGTACTTC; CDR3 protein: CASHIPGYEQYF
V gene: TRBV4-1; J gene: TRBJ1-5; clone size: many; D gene: .; CDR3 DNA: TGCGCCAGCAGCCAAGACCACACGGGTGGCAATCAGCCCCAGCATTTT; CDR3 protein: CASSQDHTGGNQPQHF
V gene: TRBV7-8; J gene: TRBJ2-1; clone size: few; D gene: .; CDR3 DNA: TGTGCCAGCAGCTTCCACGATGAGCAGTTCTTC; CDR3 protein: CASSFHDEQFF
V gene: TRBV2; J gene: TRBJ2-7; clone size: many; D gene: TRBD1; CDR3 DNA: TGTGCCAGCAGAAAGGACAGGGGGGGATCCTACGAGCAGTACTTC; CDR3 protein: CASRKDRGGSYEQYF
V gene: TRBV5-1; J gene: TRBJ1-4; clone size: many; D gene: .; CDR3 DNA: TGCGCCAGCAGCTTGGAAACACCCTCAACTAATGAAAAACTGTTTTTT; CDR3 protein: CASSLETPSTNEKLFF
V gene: TRBV6-1; J gene: TRBJ2-7; clone size: .; D gene: TRBD1; CDR3 DNA: TGTGCCAGCAGGCGGGCTTTCGGACAGGGTTTTGGCGAGCAGTACTTC; CDR3 protein: CASRRAFGQGFGEQYF
V gene: TRBV20-1; J gene: TRBJ2-3; clone size: .; D gene: TRBD2; CDR3 DNA: TGCAGTGCTATAGCTGCGGCGGGAGATGCAGTTACGCAGTATTTT; CDR3 protein: CSAIAAAGDAVTQYF
V gene: TRBV7-8; J gene: TRBJ2-7; clone size: many; D gene: .; CDR3 DNA: TGTGCCAGCAGCTTACGACAAGTCAGCTCCTACGAGCAGTACTTC; CDR3 protein: CASSLRQVSSYEQYF
V gene: TRBV7-6; J gene: TRBJ2-7; clone size: few; D gene: .; CDR3 DNA: TGTGCCAGCAGCTTAGAGGCAGGGGTATGGTACTTC; CDR3 protein: CASSLEAGVWYF